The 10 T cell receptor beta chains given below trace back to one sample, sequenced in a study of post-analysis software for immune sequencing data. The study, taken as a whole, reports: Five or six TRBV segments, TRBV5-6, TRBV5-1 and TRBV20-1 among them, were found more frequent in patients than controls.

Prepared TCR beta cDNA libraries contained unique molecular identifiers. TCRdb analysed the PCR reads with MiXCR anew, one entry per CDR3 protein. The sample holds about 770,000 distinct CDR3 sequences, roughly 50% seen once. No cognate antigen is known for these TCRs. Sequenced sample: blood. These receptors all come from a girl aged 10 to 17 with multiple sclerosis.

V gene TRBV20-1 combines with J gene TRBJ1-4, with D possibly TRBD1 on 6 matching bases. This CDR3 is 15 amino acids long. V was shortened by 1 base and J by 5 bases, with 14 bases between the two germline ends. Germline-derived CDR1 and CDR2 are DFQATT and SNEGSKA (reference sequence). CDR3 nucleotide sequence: TGCAGTGCTAGAGCCAGCTCAGGGGAAAATGAAAAACTGTTTTTT. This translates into CSARASSGENEKLFF.

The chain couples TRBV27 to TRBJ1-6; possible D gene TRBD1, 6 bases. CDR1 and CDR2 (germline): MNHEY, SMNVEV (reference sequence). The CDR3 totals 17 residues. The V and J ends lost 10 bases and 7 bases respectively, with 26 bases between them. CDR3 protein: CAIPGPYRDLWNSPLHF. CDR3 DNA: TGTGCCATCCCCGGCCCTTACAGGGATTTATGGAATTCACCCCTCCACTTT.

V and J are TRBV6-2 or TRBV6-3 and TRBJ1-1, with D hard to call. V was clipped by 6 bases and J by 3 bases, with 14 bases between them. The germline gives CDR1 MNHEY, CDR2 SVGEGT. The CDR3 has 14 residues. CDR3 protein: CASSVGSRDTEAFF. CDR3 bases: TGTGCCAGCAGCGTGGGCTCGAGGGACACTGAAGCTTTCTTT.

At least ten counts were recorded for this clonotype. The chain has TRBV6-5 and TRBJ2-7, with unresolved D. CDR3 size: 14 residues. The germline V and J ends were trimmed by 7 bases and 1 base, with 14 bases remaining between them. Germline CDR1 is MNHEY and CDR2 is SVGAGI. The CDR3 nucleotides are TGTGCCAGCACCCCTTGGGTCAATTCCTACGAGCAGTACTTC. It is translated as CASTPWVNSYEQYF.

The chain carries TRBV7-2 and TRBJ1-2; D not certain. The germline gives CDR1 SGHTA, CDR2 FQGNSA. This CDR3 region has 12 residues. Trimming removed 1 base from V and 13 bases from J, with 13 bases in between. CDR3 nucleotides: TGTGCCAGCAGCTTAGAGGTAGCCCCGGTCACCTTC. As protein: CASSLEVAPVTF.

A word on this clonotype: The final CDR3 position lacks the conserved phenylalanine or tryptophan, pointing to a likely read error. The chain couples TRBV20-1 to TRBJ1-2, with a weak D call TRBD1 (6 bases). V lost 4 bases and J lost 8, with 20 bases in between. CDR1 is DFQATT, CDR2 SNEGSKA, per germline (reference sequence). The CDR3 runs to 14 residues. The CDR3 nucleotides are TGCAGTGCTACCCAAACGACAGGTCTTGAGGGCTACACCTGC. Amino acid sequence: CSATQTTGLEGYTC.

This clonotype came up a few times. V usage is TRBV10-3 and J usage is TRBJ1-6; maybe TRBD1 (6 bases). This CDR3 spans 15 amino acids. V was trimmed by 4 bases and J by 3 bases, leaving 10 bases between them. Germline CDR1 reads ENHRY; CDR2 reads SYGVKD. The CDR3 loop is CAISADSGYNSPLHF. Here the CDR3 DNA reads TGTGCCATCAGTGCGGACAGCGGCTATAATTCACCCCTCCACTTT.

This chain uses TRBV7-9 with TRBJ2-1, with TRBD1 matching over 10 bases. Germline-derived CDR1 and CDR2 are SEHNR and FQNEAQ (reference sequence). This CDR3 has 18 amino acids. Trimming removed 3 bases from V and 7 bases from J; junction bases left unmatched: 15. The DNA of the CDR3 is TGTGCCAGCAGCTTCCCGAGGGGACAGGGGCTCCAAATTAATGAGCAGTTCTTC. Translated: CASSFPRGQGLQINEQFF.

The CDR3: CAISSAGSHMVNEQFF. CDR3 DNA: TGTGCCATCAGCAGCGCCGGGTCTCATATGGTCAATGAGCAGTTCTTC. The chain uses TRBV10-3 and TRBJ2-1; D is unclear. Germline loops: CDR1 ENHRY, CDR2 SYGVKD. This CDR3 contains 16 residues. V lost 6 bases and J 6 bases, leaving 21 bases between the germline ends.

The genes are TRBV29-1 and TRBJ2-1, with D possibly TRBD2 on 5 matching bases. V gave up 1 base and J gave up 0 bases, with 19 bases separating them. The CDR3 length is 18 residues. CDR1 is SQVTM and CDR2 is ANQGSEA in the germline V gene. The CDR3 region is CSVEGLASPKSSYNEQFF. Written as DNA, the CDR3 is TGCAGCGTTGAAGGCTTAGCGAGCCCAAAAAGCTCCTACAATGAGCAGTTCTTC.